These 9 T cell receptor beta chains were sequenced from one sample in a study of blood T cell repertoires in COVID-19. Only in-frame clones appear in the TCRdb table, and some are missing; sequencing was by immunoSEQ multiplex PCR. The sample has about 80,000 clones, over 80% seen once. The sample consisted of peripheral blood. These receptors came from a human donor in a cohort sampled during active COVID-19.

This chain links TRBV6-7 with TRBJ2-7; D is unresolved. TRBV6-7 is noted as an ORF with a role that remains uncertain. V lost 8 bases and J 5 bases, leaving 10 bases between the germline ends. This CDR3 region has 11 residues. The CDR3 DNA reads TGTGCCAGCCCCTTACTCCACGAGCAGTACTTC. Protein product: CASPLLHEQYF.

The J gene is TRBJ1-4, the V gene TRBV2; 8 positions match TRBD1. Per germline, CDR1 SNHLY and CDR2 FYNNEI. This CDR3 spans 14 amino acids. V shed 5 bases, J shed 5 bases, and the junction held 4 bases outside the gene matches. The CDR3 is CASSYRGRNEKLFF. The CDR3 DNA sequence: TGTGCCAGCAGTTACAGGGGGAGGAATGAAAAACTGTTTTTT.

The chain uses TRBV5-4 and TRBJ1-2; tentatively, D is TRBD1 (5 bases). CDR1 and CDR2 from the germline V gene are SGHNT and YYREEE (reference sequence). V lost 4 bases, J lost 4 bases, and 11 bases lay in between. This CDR3 is built from 13 residues. Here the CDR3 reads CASSPAQGYGYTF. Here the CDR3 DNA reads TGTGCCAGCAGCCCTGCGCAGGGCTATGGCTACACCTTC.

The rearrangement links TRBV24-1 to TRBJ1-1, with D perhaps matching TRBD1 (5 bases). The length of the CDR3 is 13 residues. Germline V gives CDR1 KGHDR, CDR2 SFDVKD. The V end was cut by 5 bases, the J end by 7 bases, with 13 bases between. The CDR3 DNA follows: TGTGCCACCAGTGGTCGATCAGACAGTGAAGCTTTCTTT. It encodes CATSGRSDSEAFF.

The rearrangement uses TRBV3-1 (or the pseudogene TRBV3-2) and TRBJ2-3; D perhaps matches TRBD1 (5 bases). The CDR3 length is 14 residues. CDR1 is LGHDT and CDR2 is YNNKEL in the germline V gene (reference sequence). Trimming took off 0 bases at V and 14 bases at J, with 18 bases between the two ends. The CDR3 reads CASSQDGADPRRYF. The CDR3 coding sequence is TGTGCCAGCAGCCAAGATGGGGCGGACCCTCGGAGGTATTTT.

The chain employs TRBV5-1 and TRBJ2-3; 10 nucleotides line up with TRBD2. This CDR3 contains 16 residues. The J segment lost 6 bases and the V segment lost 3 bases, leaving 10 bases of the junction unmatched. Germline values: CDR1 SGHRS, CDR2 YFSETQ. The CDR3 DNA reads as TGCGCCAGCAGCTCAGGACTAGCGGCCCTTGGGGATACGCAGTATTTT. This gives the protein CASSSGLAALGDTQYF.

The V and J genes are TRBV6-1 and TRBJ2-1, with TRBD2 identical over 7 bases. Germline CDR1 and CDR2: MNHNS and SASEGT. The CDR3 runs 15 residues. Unmatched junction bases numbered 7, after V lost 2 bases and J lost 6 bases. The CDR3: CASSESSGSLNEQFF. CDR3 DNA: TGTGCCAGCAGTGAATCTAGCGGCAGCCTCAATGAGCAGTTCTTC.

The rearrangement uses TRBV28 and TRBJ1-5; TRBD1 aligns across 8 bases. Looked up from germline, CDR1 is MDHEN and CDR2 is SYDVKM. The V and J ends lost 6 bases and 1 base, in that order; junction bases with no gene match: 8. This CDR3 has 16 residues. The CDR3 protein is CASSKTGDNSNQPQHF. The CDR3 DNA reads as TGTGCCAGCAGCAAGACAGGGGATAACAGCAATCAGCCCCAGCATTTT.

Remarks on this clone: The sample has other DNA sequences that encode this CDR3 too. This chain joins TRBV24-1 and TRBJ2-3; 9 nucleotides agree with TRBD2. J was trimmed by 3 bases and V by 3 bases; bases with no gene match: 6. The CDR3 extends over 16 amino acids. CDR1 is KGHDR, CDR2 SFDVKD, per germline. CDR3 coding DNA: TGTGCCACCAGTGATAGGGCGGGGGGGCCGACAGATACGCAGTATTTT. Translated: CATSDRAGGPTDTQYF.